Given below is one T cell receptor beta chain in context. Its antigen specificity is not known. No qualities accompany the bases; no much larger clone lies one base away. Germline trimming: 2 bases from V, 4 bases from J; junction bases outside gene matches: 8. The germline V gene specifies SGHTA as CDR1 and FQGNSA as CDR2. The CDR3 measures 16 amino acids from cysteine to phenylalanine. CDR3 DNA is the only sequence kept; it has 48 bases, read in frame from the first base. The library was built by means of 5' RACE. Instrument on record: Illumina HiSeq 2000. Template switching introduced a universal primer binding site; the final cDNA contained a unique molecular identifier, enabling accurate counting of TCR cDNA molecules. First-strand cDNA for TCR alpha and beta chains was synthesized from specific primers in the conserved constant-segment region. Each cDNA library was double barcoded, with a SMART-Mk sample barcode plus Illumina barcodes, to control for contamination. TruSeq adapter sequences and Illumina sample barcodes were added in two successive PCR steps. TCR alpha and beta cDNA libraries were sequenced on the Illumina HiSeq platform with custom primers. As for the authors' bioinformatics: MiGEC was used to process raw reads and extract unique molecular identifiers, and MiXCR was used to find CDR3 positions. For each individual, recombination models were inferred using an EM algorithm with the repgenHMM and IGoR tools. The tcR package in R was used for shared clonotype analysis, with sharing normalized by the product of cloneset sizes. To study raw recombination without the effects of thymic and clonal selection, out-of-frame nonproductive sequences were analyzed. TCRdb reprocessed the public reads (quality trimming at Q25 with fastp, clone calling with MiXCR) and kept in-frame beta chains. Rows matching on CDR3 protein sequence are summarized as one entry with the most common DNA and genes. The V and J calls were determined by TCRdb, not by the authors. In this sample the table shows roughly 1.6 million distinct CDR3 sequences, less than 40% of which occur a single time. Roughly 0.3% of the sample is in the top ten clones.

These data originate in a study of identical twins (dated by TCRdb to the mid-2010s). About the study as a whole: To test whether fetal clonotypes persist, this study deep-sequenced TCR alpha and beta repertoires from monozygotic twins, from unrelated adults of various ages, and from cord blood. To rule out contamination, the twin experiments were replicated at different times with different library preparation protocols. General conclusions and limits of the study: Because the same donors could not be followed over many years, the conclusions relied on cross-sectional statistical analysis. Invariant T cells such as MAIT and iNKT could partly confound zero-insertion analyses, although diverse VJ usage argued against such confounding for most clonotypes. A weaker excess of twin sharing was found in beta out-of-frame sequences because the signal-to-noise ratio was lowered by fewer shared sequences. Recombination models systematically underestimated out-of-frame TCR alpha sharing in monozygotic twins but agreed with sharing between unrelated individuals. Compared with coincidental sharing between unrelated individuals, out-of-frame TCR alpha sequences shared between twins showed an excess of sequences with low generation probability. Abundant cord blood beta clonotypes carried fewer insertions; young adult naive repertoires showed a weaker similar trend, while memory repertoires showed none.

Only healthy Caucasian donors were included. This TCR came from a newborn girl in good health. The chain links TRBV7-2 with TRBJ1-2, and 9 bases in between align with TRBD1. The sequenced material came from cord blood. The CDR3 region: CASSLTGTGWGYGYTF. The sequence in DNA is TGTGCCAGCAGCTTAACCGGGACAGGGTGGGGCTATGGCTACACCTTC.